This TCR beta chain originates from a study of cytomegalovirus exposure and HLA in healthy donors. Looked up from germline, CDR1 is SNHLY and CDR2 is FYNNEI. The CDR3 covers 17 residues. The ends lost 0 bases at V and 8 bases at J; junction bases unmatched: 10. The PCR was carried out with 60 Vbeta primers and 13 Jbeta primers. Measured with immunoSEQ multiplex PCR; TCRdb has only the in-frame clones, and not every one. The sample has some 99,000 clones, roughly 79% seen once; the top ten hold roughly 2%. This receptor was identified in a man aged 35-49 years in good health and CMV-seronegative. The chain carries TRBV2 and TRBJ2-1; 10 bases match TRBD2. The source material was PBMCs. CDR3 DNA sequence: TGTGCCAGCAGTGAAGCCCCTAGCGGGAGCGTAGGAGATGAGCAGTTCTTC. This translates into CASSEAPSGSVGDEQFF. The full variable domain, with the rest looked up from reference TRBV2 and TRBJ2-1, is EPEVTQTPSHQVTQMGQEVILRCVPISNHLYFYWYRQILGQKVEFLVSFYNNEISEKSEIFDDQFSVERPDGSNFTLKIRSTKLEDSAMYFCASSEAPSGSVGDEQFFGPGTRLTVL.